One TCR beta chain is described in this entry. Sequencing used immunoSEQ multiplex PCR; TCRdb keeps in-frame clones, though not all of them. Of hundreds of thousands of clones listed, 90% were seen once; the top ten hold about 1.7%. These data are taken from a study of blood T cell repertoires in COVID-19. This CDR3 has 18 residues. V gave up 3 bases and J gave up 0 bases, with 20 bases separating them. Germline CDR1 and CDR2: ENHRY and SYGVKD. Cohort allocation depended upon clinical history that participants reported. The TCR sequence derives from a woman in her late teens or twenties with acute COVID-19. This rearrangement joins TRBV10-3 to TRBJ1-2; D gene uncertain. The specimen sequenced was PBMCs or T cells enriched from blood (not recorded which). In DNA, the CDR3 is TGTGCCATCAGTGAAATAGGGAACGGGAGAGCTCCTAACTATGGCTACACCTTC. Amino acids: CAISEIGNGRAPNYGYTF.